The 32 T cell receptor beta chains given below trace back to one sample, sequenced in a study of cytomegalovirus exposure and HLA in healthy donors. Using immunoSEQ multiplex PCR, the repertoire was profiled, and TCRdb retains in-frame clones only, with some absent. Seen here are roughly 120,000 clones, almost 90% observed once, and the top ten hold roughly 2.2%. Sequences were obtained from PBMCs. These receptors came from a woman aged 18 to 35 in good health and CMV-seronegative.

The chain carries TRBV6-5 and TRBJ2-3; weak D call: TRBD1 (5 bases). This CDR3 spans 13 amino acids. Germline-derived CDR1 and CDR2 are MNHEY and SVGAGI. The V end was cut by 4 bases, the J end by 5 bases, with 10 bases between. CDR3 in DNA: TGTGCCAGCAGTTTATACAGGAGAGATACGCAGTATTTT. Amino acids: CASSLYRRDTQYF.

The CDR3: CAIGTGISDTEAFF. DNA for the CDR3: TGTGCCATCGGGACAGGGATTTCGGACACTGAAGCTTTCTTT. The chain combines TRBV10-3 with TRBJ1-1, with TRBD1 matching over 9 bases. V lost 8 bases to trimming and J lost 3 bases; unmatched junction nucleotides: 7. Germline-derived CDR1 and CDR2 are ENHRY and SYGVKD. The CDR3 extends over 14 amino acids.

Only a few counts were recorded for this clone. The chain has TRBV11-2 and TRBJ2-7; 10 bases line up with TRBD2. CDR1 and CDR2 from the germline V gene are SGHAT and FQNNGV. J gave up 0 bases and V 0 bases, and 8 bases lay outside the gene matches. The CDR3 is 18 residues long. The CDR3 DNA reads TGTGCCAGCAGCTTAGACCCATGGACTAGCGGAATCTCCTACGAGCAGTACTTC. Translated, it gives CASSLDPWTSGISYEQYF.

This chain uses TRBV7-2 with TRBJ2-3, with 8 bases lining up with TRBD2. CDR1 and CDR2 (germline): SGHTA, FQGNSA. The CDR3 has 18 residues. V gave up 0 bases and J gave up 2 bases; unmatched junction bases: 10. CDR3 sequence (DNA): TGTGCCAGCAGCTTAGCGTTCTTCACTAGCGGAGACACAGATACGCAGTATTTT. Translation: CASSLAFFTSGDTDTQYF.

This rearrangement joins TRBV28 to TRBJ2-7; a possible D gene is TRBD2 (6 bases). The CDR3 is 15 amino acids. Per germline, CDR1 MDHEN and CDR2 SYDVKM. V gave up 3 bases and J gave up 2 bases, with 14 bases separating them. The chain's CDR3 is CASSFHGGATYEQYF. The CDR3 region has the DNA TGTGCCAGCAGTTTTCACGGCGGGGCGACCTACGAGCAGTACTTC.

A note on this clone: At one boundary the junction diverges from the germline segment, which might be a read error. V is TRBV29-1 and J is TRBJ1-2; TRBD1 agrees at 7 bases. The CDR3 is 9 amino acids. Per germline, CDR1 SQVTM and CDR2 ANQGSEA. The CDR3 bases are TGCAGCGTGGGTACAGGGGACTTCTTC. The encoded protein is CSVGTGDFF.

The gene calls are TRBV5-1 and TRBJ2-1, with D tentatively TRBD2 (5 bases). CDR1 is SGHRS, CDR2 YFSETQ, per germline. The CDR3 sequence is 14 residues long. V shed 4 bases and J shed 9 bases, with 17 bases lying between them. Written as DNA, the CDR3 is TGCGCCAGCAGCCCCCGGACTGCCCCGGCTGAGCAGTTCTTC. Protein product: CASSPRTAPAEQFF. The full variable domain, with the rest looked up from reference TRBV5-1 and TRBJ2-1, is KAGVTQTPRYLIKTRGQQVTLSCSPISGHRSVSWYQQTPGQGLQFLFEYFSETQRNKGNFPGRFSGRQFSNSRSEMNVSTLELGDSALYLCASSPRTAPAEQFFGPGTRLTVL.

The chain carries TRBV6-5 and TRBJ1-2; TRBD1 matches 7 bases. Germline V lookup: CDR1 MNHEY, CDR2 SVGAGI. The trim removed 4 bases at V and 0 bases at J, leaving 5 bases unmatched. The CDR3 sequence is 15 residues long. The CDR3 region has the DNA TGTGCCAGCAGTTCCACGACAGGGCCTAACTATGGCTACACCTTC. Amino acids: CASSSTTGPNYGYTF.

This chain connects TRBV15 to TRBJ2-7; D may be TRBD1 (6 bases). The V gene's germline CDR1 is LNHNV and CDR2 YYDKDF (reference sequence). CDR3 length: 13 residues. V lost 1 base and J lost 4, with 8 bases in between. The CDR3 DNA follows: TGTGCCACCAGCAGAGGACAGGAGTACGAGCAGTACTTC. Translating it yields CATSRGQEYEQYF.

The chain has TRBV28 and TRBJ1-5; 11 bases are shared with TRBD1. Germline V gene data show CDR1 as MDHEN and CDR2 as SYDVKM. V trimming: 10 bases; J trimming: 7 bases; junction bases outside the gene matches: 18. This CDR3 contains 17 residues. The DNA for the CDR3 is TGTGCCATCGCCGGGACAGGGGGTCGGCCGGTGAGACAGCCCCAGCATTTT. As protein: CAIAGTGGRPVRQPQHF.

The chain carries TRBV5-5 and TRBJ2-7; TRBD1 matches at 10 bases. CDR3 length equals 16 residues. From germline, CDR1 is SGHKS and CDR2 YYEKEE (reference sequence). J lost 0 bases, V lost 1 base, and 4 bases had no gene match. The CDR3 loop is CASSLSGQGVSYEQYF. The CDR3 DNA reads as TGTGCCAGCAGCTTGTCTGGACAGGGGGTCTCCTACGAGCAGTACTTC. Together with reference TRBV5-5 and TRBJ2-7, the CDR3 gives the full variable domain: DAGVTQSPTHLIKTRGQQVTLRCSPISGHKSVSWYQQVLGQGPQFIFQYYEKEERGRGNFPDRFSARQFPNYSSELNVNALLLGDSALYLCASSLSGQGVSYEQYFGPGTRLTVT.

The DNA for the CDR3 is TGTGCCAGCAGCGTAGCGGCGGGAGGGCCCGGAGAGCAGTACTTC. This gives the protein CASSVAAGGPGEQYF. This chain uses TRBV9 with TRBJ2-7; 9 bases are shared with TRBD2. The CDR3 loop spans 15 amino acids. Losses at the gene ends were 0 bases for V and 7 bases for J; bases not matched to a gene: 8. Germline V CDR1 and CDR2: SGDLS, YYNGEE.

The chain employs TRBV7-9 and TRBJ2-3; weak D call: TRBD1 (5 bases). Germline CDR1 and CDR2: SEHNR and FQNEAQ (reference sequence). CDR3 size: 13 residues. V lost 7 bases to trimming and J lost 4 bases, with 12 bases between them. CDR3 sequence: CASNPPGPDTQYF. As DNA, the CDR3 is TGTGCCAGCAACCCCCCAGGGCCAGATACGCAGTATTTT.

The chain combines TRBV28 with TRBJ1-2; TRBD1 might be the D (6 bases). The CDR3 is 12 amino acids. Germline CDR1 and CDR2: MDHEN and SYDVKM. V lost 6 bases, J lost 6 bases, and 11 bases lay in between. For the CDR3, the DNA is TGTGCCAGCAGAACGGACAGACATGGCTACACCTTC. Protein sequence: CASRTDRHGYTF.

The gene calls are TRBV6-5 and TRBJ2-2, with a possible D match to TRBD1 (5 bases). The V and J ends lost 2 bases and 0 bases respectively, with 7 bases between them. CDR1 is MNHEY and CDR2 is SVGAGI in the germline V gene. The CDR3 covers 15 residues. CDR3 protein: CASSYDRANTGELFF. In DNA, the CDR3 is TGTGCCAGCAGTTACGACAGAGCGAACACCGGGGAGCTGTTTTTT.

The chain couples TRBV18 to TRBJ1-3; D gene unclear. V was cut by 3 bases and J by 0 bases, with 6 bases left in between. Germline-derived CDR1 and CDR2 are KGHSH and LQKENI. The CDR3 extends over 14 amino acids. The CDR3 here is CASSPSVSGNTIYF. For the CDR3, the DNA is TGTGCCAGCTCACCCTCGGTCTCTGGAAACACCATATATTTT.

This clone was counted once. V is TRBV7-9 and J is TRBJ1-1; 7 bases align to TRBD1. The CDR3 sequence is 15 residues long. V lost 4 bases and J lost 0; bases outside the gene matches: 5. In germline, CDR1 is SEHNR, CDR2 FQNEAQ (reference sequence). CDR3 sequence: CASSSRDSLNTEAFF. The DNA of the CDR3 is TGTGCCAGCAGCTCTCGGGACAGTTTGAACACTGAAGCTTTCTTT.

The gene calls are TRBV28 and TRBJ2-1; 9 bases agree with TRBD2. Losses at the gene ends were 1 base for V and 8 bases for J; bases not matched to a gene: 9. Germline CDR1 and CDR2: MDHEN and SYDVKM. The CDR3 runs 16 residues. CDR3 coding DNA: TGTGCCAGCAGTTTATCGCGCGGGGGGGCACGGGATGAGCAGTTCTTC. This sequence encodes CASSLSRGGARDEQFF. The full variable domain, with the rest looked up from reference TRBV28 and TRBJ2-1, is DVKVTQSSRYLVKRTGEKVFLECVQDMDHENMFWYRQDPGLGLRLIYFSYDVKMKEKGDIPEGYSVSREKKERFSLILESASTNQTSMYLCASSLSRGGARDEQFFGPGTRLTVL.

The V call is TRBV28, the J call TRBJ1-3, with 7 bases identical to TRBD1. Germline V gene lookup returns CDR1 MDHEN and CDR2 SYDVKM. The J segment lost 5 bases and the V segment lost 6 bases, leaving 10 bases of the junction unmatched. The length of the CDR3 is 15 residues. CDR3 bases: TGTGCCAGCAGCGAGAAAACAGGGGTGAGAAACACCATATATTTT. Translating gives CASSEKTGVRNTIYF.

The chain couples TRBV10-1 to TRBJ2-4; maybe TRBD2 (6 bases). This CDR3 spans 18 amino acids. The V gene lost 6 bases and the J gene lost 3 bases, with 24 bases spanning the gap. Germline CDR1 WNHNN, CDR2 SYGVQD (reference sequence). The CDR3 sequence is CASSVIKTSPHGKNIQYF. As DNA, the CDR3 is TGCGCCAGCAGCGTCATAAAGACTAGTCCCCATGGCAAAAACATTCAGTACTTC.

The V and J genes are TRBV6-6 and TRBJ2-3; D might be TRBD2 (5 bases). V was cut by 2 bases and J by 5 bases, with 8 bases left in between. The germline V gene has CDR1 MNHNY and CDR2 SVGAGI (reference sequence). CDR3 length: 13 amino acids. CDR3 sequence reads: CASSYRGEDTQYF. The CDR3 DNA sequence: TGTGCCAGCAGTTACCGGGGAGAAGATACGCAGTATTTT.

CDR3 coding DNA: TGTGCCAGCAGTCCCTCGTGGGACACCGGAACTTACGAGCAGTACTTC. It specifies CASSPSWDTGTYEQYF. The chain joins TRBV28 to TRBJ2-7, with D possibly being TRBD1 (6 bases). The CDR3 is 16 amino acids. Per the germline V gene, CDR1 is MDHEN and CDR2 is SYDVKM. Trimming stripped 5 bases from V and 4 bases from J, with 21 bases between.

The chain is built from TRBV4-3 and TRBJ2-1, with 7 bases lining up with TRBD2. Germline V gene lookup returns CDR1 LGHNA and CDR2 YSLEER. This CDR3 is built from 18 residues. The J segment lost 0 bases and the V segment lost 0 bases, leaving 8 bases of the junction unmatched. CDR3 protein: CASSQDGRGLSSYNEQFF. The CDR3 coding sequence is TGCGCCAGCAGCCAAGATGGGCGGGGGTTGAGCTCCTACAATGAGCAGTTCTTC.

The rearrangement links TRBV28 to TRBJ2-7; possible D gene TRBD2, 7 bases. The V gene lost 5 bases and the J gene lost 2 bases, with 16 bases spanning the gap. This CDR3 is 15 amino acids long. In germline, CDR1 is MDHEN, CDR2 SYDVKM. The CDR3 spells CASSGGARGTYEQYF. The CDR3 region has the DNA TGTGCCAGCAGTGGGGGGGCTCGAGGTACCTACGAGCAGTACTTC.

The rearrangement links TRBV1 to TRBJ2-7; the table gives TRBD1 as D, unverified against the DNA. TRBV1 is a documented pseudogene. The CDR3 has 12 amino acids. The CDR3 DNA is TGCACCAGCGCCTTCAGGGAAAACGAGCAGTACTTC. It translates to CTSAFRENEQYF.

This clone appeared once. The J gene is TRBJ1-3, the V gene TRBV28, with TRBD1 identical over 7 bases. Germline V gene lookup returns CDR1 MDHEN and CDR2 SYDVKM. The CDR3 has 16 amino acids. J gave up 1 base and V 7 bases, and 10 bases lay outside the gene matches. The DNA for the CDR3 is TGTGCCAGCACCCCGGGACAGTTTTTTTCTGGAAACACCATATATTTT. This encodes CASTPGQFFSGNTIYF.

This chain uses TRBV25-1 with TRBJ1-1; D is perhaps TRBD1 (5 bases). V was pared by 6 bases and J by 1 base, with 9 bases between. This CDR3 contains 13 residues. Germline loops: CDR1 MGHDK, CDR2 SYGVNS. The CDR3 sequence is CASSQTANTEAFF. The CDR3 DNA reads as TGTGCCAGCAGCCAGACAGCGAACACTGAAGCTTTCTTT.

The V and J genes are TRBV2 and TRBJ1-5, with TRBD1 matching 8 bases. After removal of 2 bases from V and 0 bases from J, the junction contained 12 bases not matched to a gene. CDR1 SNHLY and CDR2 FYNNEI come from the germline V gene. The CDR3 has 19 amino acids. CDR3 DNA sequence: TGTGCCAGCAGTGAAAGAGGACAGGGACGGTTCTATAGCAATCAGCCCCAGCATTTT. Its translation is CASSERGQGRFYSNQPQHF.

This chain uses TRBV18 with TRBJ2-5, with D hard to call. Germline V lookup: CDR1 KGHSH, CDR2 LQKENI. The CDR3 is made up of 15 amino acids. With 4 bases removed from V and 5 bases from J, the gap between germline ends came to 17 bases. CDR3 sequence: CASSLMAPPEETQYF. The CDR3 DNA reads TGTGCCAGCTCACTAATGGCCCCCCCGGAGGAGACCCAGTACTTC.

The chain carries TRBV30 and TRBJ2-1; 7 bases line up with TRBD1. V was pared by 0 bases and J by 9 bases, with 2 bases of the junction left unmatched. The CDR3 is 12 amino acids. Germline V CDR1 and CDR2: GTSNPN, SVGIG (reference sequence). CDR3 region: CAWSVGGGEQFF. The CDR3 DNA reads TGTGCCTGGAGTGTAGGGGGCGGTGAGCAGTTCTTC.

This clone was found many times. J is TRBJ2-2 and V is TRBV2, with 7 bases aligning to TRBD1. V dropped 5 bases and J dropped 8; count of bases not matched to a gene: 23. Germline V CDR1 and CDR2: SNHLY, FYNNEI. This CDR3 has 19 residues. The CDR3 spells CASSFVSTGTEGLSGELFF. The CDR3 DNA reads as TGTGCCAGCAGTTTTGTATCGACAGGGACCGAAGGTCTGTCTGGGGAGCTGTTTTTT.

A few counts support this clone. V usage is TRBV9 and J usage is TRBJ2-5, with D maybe TRBD2 (6 bases). Germline V gene sequence: CDR1 SGDLS, CDR2 YYNGEE. This CDR3 is 16 amino acids long. Trimming stripped 4 bases from V and 5 bases from J, with 21 bases between. CDR3 coding DNA: TGTGCCAGCAGCCCGGAGGGTAGGGGAATCCAGGAGACCCAGTACTTC. This encodes CASSPEGRGIQETQYF.